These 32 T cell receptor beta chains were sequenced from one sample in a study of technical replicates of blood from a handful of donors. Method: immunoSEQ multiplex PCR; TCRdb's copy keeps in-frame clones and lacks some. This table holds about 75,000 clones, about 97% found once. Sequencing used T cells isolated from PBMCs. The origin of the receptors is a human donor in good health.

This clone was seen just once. In DNA, the CDR3 is TGTGCCAGCCGAGGAGGGGATTCACCCCTCCACTTT. Protein product: CASRGGDSPLHF. The gene calls are TRBV11-3 and TRBJ1-6, with a weak D call TRBD1 (5 bases). V lost 8 bases and J 8 bases, leaving 10 bases between the germline ends. The CDR3 has 12 residues. Germline CDR1 is SGHNT and CDR2 is YENEEA.

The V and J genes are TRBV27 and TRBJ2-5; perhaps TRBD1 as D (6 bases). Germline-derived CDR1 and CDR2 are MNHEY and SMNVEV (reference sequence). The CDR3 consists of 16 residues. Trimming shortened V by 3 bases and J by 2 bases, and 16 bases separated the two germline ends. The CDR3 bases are TGTGCCAGCAGTTTCGGGTCCGGCGGACAGCAAGAGACCCAGTACTTC. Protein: CASSFGSGGQQETQYF.

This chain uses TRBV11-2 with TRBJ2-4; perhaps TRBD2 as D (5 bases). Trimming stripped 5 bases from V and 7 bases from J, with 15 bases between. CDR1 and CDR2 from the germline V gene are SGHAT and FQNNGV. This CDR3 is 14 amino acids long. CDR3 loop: CASSASRGRNIQYF. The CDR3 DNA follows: TGTGCCAGCAGCGCGAGCCGGGGAAGGAACATTCAGTACTTC.

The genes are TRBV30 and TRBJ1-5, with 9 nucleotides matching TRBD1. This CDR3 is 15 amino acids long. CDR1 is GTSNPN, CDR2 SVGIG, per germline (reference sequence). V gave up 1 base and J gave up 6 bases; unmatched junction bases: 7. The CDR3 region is CAWSARDRDVQPQHF. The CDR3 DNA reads TGTGCCTGGAGTGCTCGGGACAGGGACGTTCAGCCCCAGCATTTT.

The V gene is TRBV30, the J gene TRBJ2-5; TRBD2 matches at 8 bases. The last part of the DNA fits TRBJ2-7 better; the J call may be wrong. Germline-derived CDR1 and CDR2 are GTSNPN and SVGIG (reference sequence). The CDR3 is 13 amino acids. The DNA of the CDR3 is TGTGCCTGTGGACTAGCCTTATCCTACGAGCAGTACTTC. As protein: CACGLALSYEQYF.

The CDR3 DNA sequence: TGTGCCAGCAGTTACGAGAGCTCTGGAAACACCATATATTTT. Translation gives CASSYESSGNTIYF. The chain recombines TRBV6-5 with TRBJ1-3; no clear D gene. CDR1 MNHEY and CDR2 SVGAGI come from the germline V gene. The CDR3 loop spans 14 amino acids. Trimming stripped 2 bases from V and 0 bases from J, with 5 bases between.

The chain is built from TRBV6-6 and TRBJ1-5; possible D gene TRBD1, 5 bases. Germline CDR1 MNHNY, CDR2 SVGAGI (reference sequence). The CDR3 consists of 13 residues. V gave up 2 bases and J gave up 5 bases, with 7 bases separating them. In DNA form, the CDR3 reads TGTGCCAGCAGTTACAGGGGCCATCAGCCCCAGCATTTT. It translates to CASSYRGHQPQHF.

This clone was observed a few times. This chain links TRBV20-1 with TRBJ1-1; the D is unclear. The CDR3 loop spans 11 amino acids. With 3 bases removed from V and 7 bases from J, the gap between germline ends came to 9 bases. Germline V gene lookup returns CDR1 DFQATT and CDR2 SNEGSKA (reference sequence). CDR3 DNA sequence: TGCAGTGCTAGCTTGAGATTTGAAGCTTTCTTT. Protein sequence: CSASLRFEAFF.

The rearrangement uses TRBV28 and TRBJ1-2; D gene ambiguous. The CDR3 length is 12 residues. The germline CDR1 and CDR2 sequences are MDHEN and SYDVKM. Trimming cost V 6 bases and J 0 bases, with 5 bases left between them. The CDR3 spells CASRAANYGYTF. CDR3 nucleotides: TGTGCCAGCAGGGCAGCTAACTATGGCTACACCTTC.

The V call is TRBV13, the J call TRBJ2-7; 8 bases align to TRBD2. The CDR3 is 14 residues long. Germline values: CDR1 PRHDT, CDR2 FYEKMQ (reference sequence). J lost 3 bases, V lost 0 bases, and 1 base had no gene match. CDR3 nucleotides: TGTGCCAGCAGCTTAGGCCTAGCGGGCTACGAGCAGTACTTC. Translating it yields CASSLGLAGYEQYF. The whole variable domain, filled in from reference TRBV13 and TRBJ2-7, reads AAGVIQSPRHLIKEKRETATLKCYPIPRHDTVYWYQQGPGQDPQFLISFYEKMQSDKGSIPDRFSAQQFSDYHSELNMSSLELGDSALYFCASSLGLAGYEQYFGPGTRLTVT.

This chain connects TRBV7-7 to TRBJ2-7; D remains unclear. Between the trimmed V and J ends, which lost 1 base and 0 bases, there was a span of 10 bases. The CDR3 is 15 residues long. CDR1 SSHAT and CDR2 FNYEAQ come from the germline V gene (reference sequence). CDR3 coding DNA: TGTGCCAGCAGCTTAGGAGTATCGAGCTCCTACGAGCAGTACTTC. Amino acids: CASSLGVSSSYEQYF.

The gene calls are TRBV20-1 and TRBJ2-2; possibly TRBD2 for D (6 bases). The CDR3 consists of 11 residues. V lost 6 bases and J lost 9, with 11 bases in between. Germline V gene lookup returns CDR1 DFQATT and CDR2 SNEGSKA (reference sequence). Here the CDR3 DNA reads TGCAGTGCCCCGGGGGACCGGGAGCTGTTTTTT. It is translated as CSAPGDRELFF.

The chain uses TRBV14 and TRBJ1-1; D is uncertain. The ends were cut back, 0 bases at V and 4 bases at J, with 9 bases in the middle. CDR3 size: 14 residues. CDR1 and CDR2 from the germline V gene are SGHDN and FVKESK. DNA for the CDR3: TGTGCCAGCAGCCAAGATATCGGAGGCACTGAAGCTTTCTTT. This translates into CASSQDIGGTEAFF.

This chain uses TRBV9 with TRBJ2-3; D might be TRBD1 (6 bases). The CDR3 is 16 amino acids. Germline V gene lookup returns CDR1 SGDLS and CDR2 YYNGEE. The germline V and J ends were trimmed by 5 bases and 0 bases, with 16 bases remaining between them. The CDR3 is CASSDNTGRSTDTQYF. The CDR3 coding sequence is TGTGCCAGCAGTGACAATACAGGGCGTAGCACAGATACGCAGTATTTT.

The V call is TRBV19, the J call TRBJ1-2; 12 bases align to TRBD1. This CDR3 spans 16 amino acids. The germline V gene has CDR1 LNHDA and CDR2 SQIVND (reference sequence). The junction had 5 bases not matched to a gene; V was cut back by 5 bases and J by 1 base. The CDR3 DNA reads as TGTGCCAGTAGTTACGGGACAGGGGGCTATAACTATGGCTACACCTTC. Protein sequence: CASSYGTGGYNYGYTF.

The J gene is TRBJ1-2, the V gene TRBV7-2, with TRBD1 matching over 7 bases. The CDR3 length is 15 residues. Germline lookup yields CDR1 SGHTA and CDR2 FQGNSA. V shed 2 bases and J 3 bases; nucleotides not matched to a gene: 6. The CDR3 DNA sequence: TGTGCCAGCAGCTTAACGAGACAGGGAGACTATGGCTACACCTTC. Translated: CASSLTRQGDYGYTF.

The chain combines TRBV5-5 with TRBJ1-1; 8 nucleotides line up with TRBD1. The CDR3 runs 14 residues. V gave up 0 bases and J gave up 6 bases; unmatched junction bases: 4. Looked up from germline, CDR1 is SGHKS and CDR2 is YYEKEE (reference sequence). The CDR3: CASSLAGGKAEAFF. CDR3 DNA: TGTGCCAGCAGCTTGGCAGGGGGCAAGGCTGAAGCTTTCTTT.

The CDR3 here is CASSLLGEQYF. CDR3 bases: TGCGCCAGCAGCTTGCTAGGAGAGCAGTACTTC. The chain carries TRBV5-1 and TRBJ2-7; D is unresolved. The germline CDR1 and CDR2 sequences are SGHRS and YFSETQ. Trimming stripped 1 base from V and 7 bases from J, with 6 bases between. The CDR3 runs to 11 residues. The complete variable domain, with remaining parts taken from reference TRBV5-1 and TRBJ2-7, reads KAGVTQTPRYLIKTRGQQVTLSCSPISGHRSVSWYQQTPGQGLQFLFEYFSETQRNKGNFPGRFSGRQFSNSRSEMNVSTLELGDSALYLCASSLLGEQYFGPGTRLTVT.

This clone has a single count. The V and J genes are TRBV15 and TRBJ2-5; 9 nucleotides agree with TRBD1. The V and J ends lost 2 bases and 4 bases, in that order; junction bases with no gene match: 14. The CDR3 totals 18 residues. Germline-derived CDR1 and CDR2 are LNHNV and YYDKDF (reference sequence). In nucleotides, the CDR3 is TGTGCCACCAGCAGACCGGGACAGGGCTACAGTCGAGGAGAGACCCAGTACTTC. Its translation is CATSRPGQGYSRGETQYF.

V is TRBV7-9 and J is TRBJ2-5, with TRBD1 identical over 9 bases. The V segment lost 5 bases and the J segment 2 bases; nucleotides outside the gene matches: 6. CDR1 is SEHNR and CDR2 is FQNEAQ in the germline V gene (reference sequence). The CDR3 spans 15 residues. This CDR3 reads CASSPQGARQETQYF. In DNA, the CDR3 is TGTGCCAGCAGCCCACAGGGGGCGCGACAAGAGACCCAGTACTTC.

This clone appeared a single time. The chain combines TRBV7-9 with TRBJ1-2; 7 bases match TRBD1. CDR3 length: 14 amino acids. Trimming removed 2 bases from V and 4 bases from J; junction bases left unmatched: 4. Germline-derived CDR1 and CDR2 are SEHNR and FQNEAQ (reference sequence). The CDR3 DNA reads TGTGCCAGCAGCTTAACGACAGGGCTCTATGGCTACACCTTC. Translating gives CASSLTTGLYGYTF.

The CDR3 nucleotides read TGTGCCAGCAGAGATAGACAGACTAGCAATCAGCCCCAGCATTTT. It specifies CASRDRQTSNQPQHF. This chain joins TRBV6-5 and TRBJ1-5; D is perhaps TRBD1 (5 bases). Trimming pared 6 bases from V and 0 bases from J, leaving 12 bases between. The germline CDR1 and CDR2 sequences are MNHEY and SVGAGI. This CDR3 comprises 15 residues.

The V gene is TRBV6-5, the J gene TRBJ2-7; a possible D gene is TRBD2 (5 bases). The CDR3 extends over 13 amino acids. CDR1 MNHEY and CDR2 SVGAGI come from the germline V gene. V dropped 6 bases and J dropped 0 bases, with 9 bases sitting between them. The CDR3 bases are TGTGCCAGCAGCCCGGGGTTCTCCTACGAGCAGTACTTC. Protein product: CASSPGFSYEQYF.

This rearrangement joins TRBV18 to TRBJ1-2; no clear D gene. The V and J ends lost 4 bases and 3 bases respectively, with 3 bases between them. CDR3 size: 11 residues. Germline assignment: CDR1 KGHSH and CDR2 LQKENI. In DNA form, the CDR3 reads TGTGCCAGCTCACGAGACTATGGCTACACCTTC. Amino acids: CASSRDYGYTF.

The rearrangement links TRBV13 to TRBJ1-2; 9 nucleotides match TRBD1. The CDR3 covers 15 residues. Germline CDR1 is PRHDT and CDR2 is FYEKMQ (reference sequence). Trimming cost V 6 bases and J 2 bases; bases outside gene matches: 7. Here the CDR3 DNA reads TGTGCCAGCAGTAGTACCGGGACAGGGAACTATGGCTACACCTTC. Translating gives CASSSTGTGNYGYTF. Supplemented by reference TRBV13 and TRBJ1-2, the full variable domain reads AAGVIQSPRHLIKEKRETATLKCYPIPRHDTVYWYQQGPGQDPQFLISFYEKMQSDKGSIPDRFSAQQFSDYHSELNMSSLELGDSALYFCASSSTGTGNYGYTFGSGTRLTVV.

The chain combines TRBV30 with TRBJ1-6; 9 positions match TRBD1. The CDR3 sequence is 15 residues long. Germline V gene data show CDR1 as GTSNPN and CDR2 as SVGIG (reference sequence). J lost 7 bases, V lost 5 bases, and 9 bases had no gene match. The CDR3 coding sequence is TGTGCCTGGGCCCAACCCGGGACAGGGAATTCACCCCTCCACTTT. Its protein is CAWAQPGTGNSPLHF.

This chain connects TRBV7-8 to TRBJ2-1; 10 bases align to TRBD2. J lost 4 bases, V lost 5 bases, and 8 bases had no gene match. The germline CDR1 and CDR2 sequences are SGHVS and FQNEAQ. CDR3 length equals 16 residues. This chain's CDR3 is CASSTLSGGAYNEQFF. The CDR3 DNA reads TGTGCCAGCAGCACGTTAAGCGGGGGGGCTTACAATGAGCAGTTCTTC.

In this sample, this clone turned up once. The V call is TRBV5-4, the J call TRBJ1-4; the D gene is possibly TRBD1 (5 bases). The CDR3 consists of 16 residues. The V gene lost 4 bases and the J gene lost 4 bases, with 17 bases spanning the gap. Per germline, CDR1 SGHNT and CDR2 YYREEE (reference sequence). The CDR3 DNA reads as TGTGCCAGCAGCCCAAGCCGGCAGGGCTTTAATGAAAAACTGTTTTTT. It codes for CASSPSRQGFNEKLFF.

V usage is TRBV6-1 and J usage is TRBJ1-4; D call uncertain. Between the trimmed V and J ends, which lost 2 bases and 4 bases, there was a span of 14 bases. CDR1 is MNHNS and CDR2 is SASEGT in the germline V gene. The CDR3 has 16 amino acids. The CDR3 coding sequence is TGTGCCAGCAGTGAACACGATGTACGAGTTAATGAAAAACTGTTTTTT. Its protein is CASSEHDVRVNEKLFF.

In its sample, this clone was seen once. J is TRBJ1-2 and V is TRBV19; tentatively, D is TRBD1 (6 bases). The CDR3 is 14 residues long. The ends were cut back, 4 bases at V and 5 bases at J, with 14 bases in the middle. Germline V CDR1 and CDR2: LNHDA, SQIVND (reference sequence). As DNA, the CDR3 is TGTGCCAGTAGTAGAACAGGGCAAAGGTATGGCTACACCTTC. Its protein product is CASSRTGQRYGYTF.

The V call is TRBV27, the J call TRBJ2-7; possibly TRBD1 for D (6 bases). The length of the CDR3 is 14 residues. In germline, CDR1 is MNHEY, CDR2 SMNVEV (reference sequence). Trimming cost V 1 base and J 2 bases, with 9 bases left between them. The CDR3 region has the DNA TGTGCCAGCAGTTTATGGGGGCCGACCTACGAGCAGTACTTC. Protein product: CASSLWGPTYEQYF.

In DNA, the CDR3 is TGTGCCAGTAGTCGTCACCGGGACACCCTCGAGAGCCACTTT. It encodes CASSRHRDTLESHF. The chain has TRBV19 and TRBJ1-6; D may be TRBD1 (6 bases). Trimming pared 5 bases from V and 18 bases from J, leaving 23 bases between. The CDR3 runs 14 residues. CDR1 is LNHDA, CDR2 SQIVND, per germline (reference sequence). Full variable domain (missing parts from reference TRBV19 and TRBJ1-6): DGGITQSPKYLFRKEGQNVTLSCEQNLNHDAMYWYRQDPGQGLRLIYYSQIVNDFQKGDIAEGYSVSREKKESFPLTVTSAQKNPTAFYLCASSRHRDTLESHFGNGTRLTVT.